The 4 T cell receptor beta chains below all came from one sample that was sequenced in a study of patients and donors after allogeneic stem cell transplantation. Each CDR3 protein gets one entry after TCRdb re-called the RT-PCR reads with MiXCR. The repertoire holds about 110,000 distinct CDR3 sequences, around 38% seen once, with around 26% in the top ten. The material sequenced was blood, either unsorted or a sorted T cell fraction (not recorded which). These receptors all come from a human donor who was either an allogeneic HSCT recipient or a stem cell or donor lymphocyte infusion donor (not recorded which). It is not recorded whose cells these are; they may come from a transplant donor.

This chain uses TRBV29-1 with TRBJ1-5; D may be TRBD1 (5 bases). Deletions cut 4 bases from V and 2 bases from J, with 9 bases between. The CDR3 has 13 residues. CDR1 is SQVTM and CDR2 is ANQGSEA in the germline V gene. The CDR3 coding sequence is TGCAGCGTTGCCAGGGATGGCAATCAGCCCCAGCATTTT. Amino acids: CSVARDGNQPQHF.

The chain recombines TRBV28 with TRBJ2-2, with D possibly TRBD2 on 6 matching bases. V shed 6 bases and J shed 3 bases, with 8 bases lying between them. Germline V gene lookup returns CDR1 MDHEN and CDR2 SYDVKM. This CDR3 region has 13 residues. CDR3 in DNA: TGTGCCAGCAGCCGGGACTACACCGGGGAGCTGTTTTTT. Protein: CASSRDYTGELFF.

V and J are TRBV20-1 and TRBJ2-3, with 9 bases that match TRBD2. There are 17 residues in the CDR3. CDR1 and CDR2 from the germline V gene are DFQATT and SNEGSKA (reference sequence). With V trimmed by 5 bases and J by 4 bases, 16 bases remained unmatched. CDR3 coding DNA: TGCAGTGCTGCCCCCGGGGGCGGGAGGGTTCACCCAGATACGCAGTATTTT. This sequence encodes CSAAPGGGRVHPDTQYF.

Only one count was recorded for this clonotype. The V gene is TRBV19, the J gene TRBJ2-7; 12 nucleotides line up with TRBD2. This CDR3 comprises 16 residues. Germline V gene sequence: CDR1 LNHDA, CDR2 SQIVND (reference sequence). V shed 5 bases and J 3 bases; nucleotides not matched to a gene: 8. DNA of the CDR3: TGTGCCAGTAGTTCCCCTCGACTAGCGGGAGTCTACGAGCAGTACTTC. It specifies CASSSPRLAGVYEQYF.